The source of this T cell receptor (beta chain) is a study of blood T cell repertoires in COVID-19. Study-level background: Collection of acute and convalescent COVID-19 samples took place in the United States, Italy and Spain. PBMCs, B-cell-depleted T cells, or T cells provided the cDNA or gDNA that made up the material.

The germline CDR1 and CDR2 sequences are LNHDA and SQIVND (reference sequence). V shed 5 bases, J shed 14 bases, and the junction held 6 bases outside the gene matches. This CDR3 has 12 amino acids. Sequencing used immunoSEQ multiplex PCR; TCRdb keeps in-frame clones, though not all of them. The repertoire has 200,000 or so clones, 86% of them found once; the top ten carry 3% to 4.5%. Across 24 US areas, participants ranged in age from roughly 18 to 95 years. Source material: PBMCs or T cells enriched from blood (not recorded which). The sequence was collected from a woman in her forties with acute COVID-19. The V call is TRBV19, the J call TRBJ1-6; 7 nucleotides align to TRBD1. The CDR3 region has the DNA TGTGCCAGTAGTGAAGGGACAGACGCCCTCCACTTT. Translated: CASSEGTDALHF.